Listed here are 31 T cell receptor beta chains from one sample, sequenced in a study of blood T cell repertoires in COVID-19. Measured with immunoSEQ multiplex PCR; TCRdb has only the in-frame clones, and not every one. Of about 110,000 clones listed, more than 75% were seen once; the top ten hold approximately 8.1%. The sequenced material came from peripheral blood. The source of these receptors is a woman in her forties with acute or convalescent COVID-19.

The chain combines TRBV12-3 or TRBV12-4 with TRBJ1-5; 7 positions match TRBD1. The CDR3 is 13 amino acids. V was pared by 7 bases and J by 7 bases, with 7 bases of the junction left unmatched. The DNA for the CDR3 is TGTGCCAGCACTCCGGGACAGAGGCAGCCCCAGCATTTT. This sequence encodes CASTPGQRQPQHF.

This clone was recorded once. The CDR3 is CASSSRTGNTEAFF. The DNA of the CDR3 is TGTGCCAGCAGCTCCCGGACAGGGAACACTGAAGCTTTCTTT. The J gene is TRBJ1-1, the V gene TRBV9; 7 positions agree with TRBD1. Per germline, CDR1 SGDLS and CDR2 YYNGEE. V shed 4 bases, J shed 1 base, and the junction held 4 bases outside the gene matches. The CDR3 runs 14 residues.

The chain uses TRBV12-5 and TRBJ2-7, with TRBD2 matching over 8 bases. V was clipped by 6 bases and J by 3 bases; unmatched bases: 7. Germline assignment: CDR1 LGHNT and CDR2 FRNRAP. The CDR3 consists of 14 residues. The CDR3 loop reads CASGRLAGNYEQYF. CDR3 DNA: TGTGCTAGTGGCCGCCTAGCGGGCAACTACGAGCAGTACTTC.

The chain links TRBV14 to TRBJ2-3; 11 nucleotides align to TRBD2. CDR1 is SGHDN, CDR2 FVKESK, per germline. The CDR3 is 15 residues long. With 4 bases clipped from V and 3 bases from J, the junction kept 3 bases outside the gene matches. CDR3 sequence (DNA): TGTGCCAGCAGCCTAGCGGGGGGGGTGACAGATACGCAGTATTTT. As protein: CASSLAGGVTDTQYF.

This rearrangement joins TRBV27 to TRBJ1-1; 9 bases are a match to TRBD1. Germline V gene data show CDR1 as MNHEY and CDR2 as SMNVEV (reference sequence). The length of the CDR3 is 14 residues. V was pared by 3 bases and J by 4 bases, with 3 bases of the junction left unmatched. This CDR3 is CASSFGTGFTEAFF. The DNA of the CDR3 is TGTGCCAGCAGTTTCGGGACAGGGTTCACTGAAGCTTTCTTT.

The chain links TRBV18 to TRBJ2-6; 8 nucleotides agree with TRBD2. Germline V gene lookup returns CDR1 KGHSH and CDR2 LQKENI. The CDR3 extends over 16 amino acids. Trimming at V came to 7 bases and at J to 2 bases, leaving 7 bases not matched to a gene. CDR3 bases: TGTGCCAGCTTTACTCGGGGGGGCCCTGGGGCCAACGTCCTGACTTTC. Protein: CASFTRGGPGANVLTF.

V usage is TRBV2 and J usage is TRBJ1-2; D is unresolved. The CDR3 loop spans 15 amino acids. From germline, CDR1 is SNHLY and CDR2 FYNNEI. V was clipped by 1 base and J by 8 bases, with 17 bases between them. CDR3 nucleotides: TGTGCCAGCAGTGAAGTCCGGGAGGCGACGTCCGGCTACACCTTC. Translation: CASSEVREATSGYTF.

J is TRBJ1-1 and V is TRBV19, with TRBD1 as a possible D gene (5 bases). V shed 3 bases and J shed 4 bases, with 15 bases lying between them. The germline CDR1 and CDR2 sequences are LNHDA and SQIVND (reference sequence). CDR3 length: 15 residues. The CDR3 bases are TGTGCCAGTAGTATCTCAGGTGGGGGGTCCACTGAAGCTTTCTTT. Translated, it gives CASSISGGGSTEAFF.

The chain carries TRBV29-1 and TRBJ1-2, with 8 positions matching TRBD1. V gave up 8 bases and J gave up 3 bases; unmatched junction bases: 5. The CDR3 contains 12 residues. The germline gives CDR1 SQVTM, CDR2 ANQGSEA. CDR3 amino acids: CSFHRGDYGYTF. CDR3 bases: TGCAGCTTCCACAGGGGGGACTATGGCTACACCTTC. The full variable domain, rest sourced from reference TRBV29-1 and TRBJ1-2, is SAVISQKPSRDICQRGTSLTIQCQVDSQVTMMFWYRQQPGQSLTLIATANQGSEATYESGFVIDKFPISRPNLTFSTLTVSNMSPEDSSIYLCSFHRGDYGYTFGSGTRLTVV.

The gene calls are TRBV5-1 and TRBJ2-3, with 7 nucleotides matching TRBD2. Trimming took 0 bases from V and 0 from J; bases not matched to a gene: 4. The CDR3 runs to 16 residues. The germline V gene encodes CDR1 SGHRS and CDR2 YFSETQ. In DNA form, the CDR3 reads TGCGCCAGCAGCTTGGTTCCAGCGGGGAGCACAGATACGCAGTATTTT. Its protein is CASSLVPAGSTDTQYF.

The genes are TRBV6-5 and TRBJ1-2; 11 positions match TRBD1. The germline V gene encodes CDR1 MNHEY and CDR2 SVGAGI. The CDR3 consists of 15 residues. Trimming cost V 5 bases and J 8 bases; bases outside gene matches: 10. CDR3 bases: TGTGCCAGCAGTAAGGACAGGGGGCGGGAAAACGGCTACACCTTC. Its translation is CASSKDRGRENGYTF.

The V gene is TRBV10-2, the J gene TRBJ1-6, with D hard to call. The CDR3 is made up of 13 amino acids. Germline loops: CDR1 WSHSY, CDR2 SAAADI. Trimming left V 3 bases short and J 10 bases short, with 10 bases between. The CDR3: CASSDPFPSPLHF. CDR3 DNA: TGCGCCAGCAGTGACCCATTTCCATCACCCCTCCACTTT.

The V and J genes are TRBV6-5 and TRBJ2-3; 15 bases are shared with TRBD2. Germline-derived CDR1 and CDR2 are MNHEY and SVGAGI. Trimming removed 6 bases from V and 9 bases from J; junction bases left unmatched: 7. There are 15 residues in the CDR3. The CDR3 bases are TGTGCCAGCAGCCCCGGGGGACTAGCGGGGGGCACGCAGTATTTT. As protein: CASSPGGLAGGTQYF.

The rearrangement joins TRBV7-9 to TRBJ1-5, with no clear D. The germline V gene has CDR1 SEHNR and CDR2 FQNEAQ (reference sequence). The CDR3 totals 14 residues. Trimming removed 1 base at V and 4 bases at J, with 8 bases between. Here the CDR3 DNA reads TGTGCCAGCAGCTTAGAAAATCAGAATCAGCCCCAGCATTTT. Its translation is CASSLENQNQPQHF.

The rearrangement links TRBV19 to TRBJ1-4; a weak D match, TRBD1 (6 bases). The germline CDR1 and CDR2 sequences are LNHDA and SQIVND (reference sequence). The CDR3 is 16 amino acids. Trimming removed 6 bases from V and 1 base from J, with 15 bases in between. The CDR3, as DNA: TGTGCCAGTAGATCCGGACAGTACGGAACTAATGAAAAACTGTTTTTT. Its translation: CASRSGQYGTNEKLFF.

The V gene is TRBV12-3 or TRBV12-4, the J gene TRBJ1-1; D call uncertain. With 5 bases removed from V and 2 bases from J, the gap between germline ends came to 9 bases. The CDR3 consists of 13 residues. The CDR3 coding sequence is TGTGCCAGCAGTGTCACTACAAACACTGAAGCTTTCTTT. It codes for CASSVTTNTEAFF.

Concerning this clone: The germline gene is not matched at one end of the junction; a read error may be the cause. The chain uses TRBV6-1 and TRBJ1-1; 7 bases line up with TRBD1. Germline V lookup: CDR1 MNHNS, CDR2 SASEGT. This CDR3 has 14 residues. The chain's CDR3 is CASREGGPSTEAFF. The CDR3 DNA reads TGTGCCAGCAGGGAAGGGGGCCCCAGCACTGAAGCTTTCTTT.

The V and J genes are TRBV6-5 and TRBJ2-7; 10 nucleotides match TRBD1. Losses at the gene ends were 0 bases for V and 6 bases for J; bases not matched to a gene: 5. CDR1 MNHEY and CDR2 SVGAGI come from the germline V gene. This CDR3 has 15 residues. DNA for the CDR3: TGTGCCAGCAGTTACTCGAGACAGGGGGCAGGCGAGCAGTACTTC. Residues: CASSYSRQGAGEQYF.

This clone appeared a single time. The J gene is TRBJ2-2, the V gene TRBV18, with TRBD1 as a possible D gene (6 bases). V was shortened by 3 bases and J by 4 bases, with 18 bases between the two germline ends. The CDR3 is 17 residues long. Germline CDR1 KGHSH, CDR2 LQKENI. CDR3 sequence: CASSPQPPGQPTGELFF. As DNA, the CDR3 is TGTGCCAGCTCACCCCAGCCCCCGGGACAACCCACCGGGGAGCTGTTTTTT.

The chain employs TRBV11-2 and TRBJ2-1; the D gene is possibly TRBD2 (5 bases). The germline CDR1 and CDR2 sequences are SGHAT and FQNNGV. The CDR3 has 14 residues. Trimming cost V 1 base and J 8 bases, with 12 bases left between them. DNA of the CDR3: TGTGCCAGCAGCTTAGCCCTAGCTTGGGATGAGCAGTTCTTC. It codes for CASSLALAWDEQFF.

This clone was recorded only once. This chain connects TRBV24-1 to TRBJ2-4; D ambiguous. The V gene's germline CDR1 is KGHDR and CDR2 SFDVKD. The CDR3 totals 15 residues. V shed 4 bases and J shed 0 bases, with 9 bases lying between them. The DNA of the CDR3 is TGTGCCACCAGTGAACTGATCCTAGCCAAAAACATTCAGTACTTC. It yields the protein CATSELILAKNIQYF.

The rearrangement links TRBV6-5 to TRBJ2-2; 7 bases align to TRBD2. With 7 bases clipped from V and 5 bases from J, the junction kept 10 bases outside the gene matches. The length of the CDR3 is 15 residues. CDR1 is MNHEY, CDR2 SVGAGI, per germline. CDR3 sequence reads: CASKSPGLTTGELFF. The CDR3 DNA reads TGTGCCAGCAAGTCACCGGGACTAACGACCGGGGAGCTGTTTTTT.

This clone was seen only a few times. This chain links TRBV6-2 or TRBV6-3 with TRBJ1-1, with no clear D. CDR1 is MNHEY, CDR2 SVGEGT, per germline. V lost 2 bases, J lost 5 bases, and 12 bases lay in between. This CDR3 is built from 14 residues. This CDR3 is CASSYAVVLTEAFF. The CDR3 nucleotides read TGTGCCAGCAGTTACGCAGTGGTTCTTACTGAAGCTTTCTTT.

The chain carries TRBV18 and TRBJ1-2; D possibly corresponds to TRBD1 (6 bases). CDR3 length: 12 amino acids. CDR1 and CDR2 (germline): KGHSH, LQKENI. The V end was cut by 5 bases, the J end by 4 bases, with 8 bases between. The CDR3 bases are TGTGCCAGCTCATCGACAGGCTATGGCTACACCTTC. Residues: CASSSTGYGYTF.

This clone was seen just once. The chain couples TRBV7-8 to TRBJ1-3, with D unresolved. The ends were cut back, 4 bases at V and 4 bases at J, with 11 bases in the middle. There are 14 residues in the CDR3. Per the germline V gene, CDR1 is SGHVS and CDR2 is FQNEAQ. CDR3 residues: CASSSGRAGNTIYF. CDR3 coding DNA: TGTGCCAGCAGCTCCGGGAGGGCAGGAAACACCATATATTTT.

The gene calls are TRBV5-1 and TRBJ1-1; D might be TRBD1 (6 bases). The CDR3 is made up of 13 amino acids. V was pared by 2 bases and J by 4 bases, with 9 bases between. The germline V gene has CDR1 SGHRS and CDR2 YFSETQ. The CDR3 here is CASSFRTATEAFF. The CDR3 DNA follows: TGCGCCAGCAGCTTTCGGACAGCCACTGAAGCTTTCTTT.

The chain has TRBV7-2 and TRBJ2-1; 9 positions agree with TRBD2. Germline loops: CDR1 SGHTA, CDR2 FQGNSA. Trimming removed 3 bases from V and 6 bases from J; junction bases left unmatched: 3. The CDR3 contains 14 residues. Here the CDR3 DNA reads TGTGCCAGCAGCTTGGGACTAGCTAGCAATGAGCAGTTCTTC. Translated: CASSLGLASNEQFF.

This chain uses TRBV7-9 with TRBJ1-3; 7 positions agree with TRBD1. With 1 base clipped from V and 0 bases from J, the junction kept 3 bases outside the gene matches. The CDR3 is 16 residues long. Germline V gene lookup returns CDR1 SEHNR and CDR2 FQNEAQ (reference sequence). The CDR3: CASSLGGDSSGNTIYF. The CDR3 DNA sequence: TGTGCCAGCAGCTTAGGAGGGGACAGCTCTGGAAACACCATATATTTT.

The rearrangement uses TRBV19 and TRBJ2-1; weak D call: TRBD2 (5 bases). V lost 5 bases and J 6 bases, leaving 20 bases between the germline ends. Germline V gives CDR1 LNHDA, CDR2 SQIVND (reference sequence). The CDR3 consists of 16 residues. The CDR3 bases are TGTGCCAGTAGTCGAGGAGGACCCGGTAGAGGCAATGAGCAGTTCTTC. The encoded protein is CASSRGGPGRGNEQFF.

This chain uses TRBV6-1 with TRBJ1-2, with 8 nucleotides matching TRBD1. V gave up 6 bases and J gave up 1 base; unmatched junction bases: 7. Germline values: CDR1 MNHNS, CDR2 SASEGT. CDR3 length equals 15 residues. The CDR3 loop reads CASRTTGAINYGYTF. In nucleotides, the CDR3 is TGTGCCAGCAGAACGACAGGGGCCATTAACTATGGCTACACCTTC.

The CDR3 nucleotides are TGCAGCGTTGATCTTTCGTCAGGTTTACTGGCTTTCTTT. It specifies CSVDLSSGLLAFF. The chain joins TRBV29-1 to TRBJ1-1; the D is unclear. The CDR3 sequence is 13 residues long. V was cut by 3 bases and J by 11 bases, with 19 bases left in between. Germline-derived CDR1 and CDR2 are SQVTM and ANQGSEA.